The present entry profiles one T cell receptor (beta chain) with its context. The data stem from a study of T cell changes during pregnancy in multiple sclerosis. Germline CDR1 and CDR2: MNHEY and SVGAGI. V lost 6 bases and J lost 6; bases outside the gene matches: 8. This CDR3 is built from 15 residues. Sequencing was performed with immunoSEQ multiplex PCR; in TCRdb, only in-frame clones are kept and a portion is missing. The top ten hold about 0.5% of the sample, which has around 58,000 clones, 91% seen once. Sequenced here: CD4+ T cells from peripheral blood mononuclear cells, sampled after pregnancy. This clonotype was obtained from a female donor in good health, enrolled as a control in a pregnancy study. The chain recombines TRBV6-5 with TRBJ1-5; the match to TRBD1 covers 10 bases. Written as DNA, the CDR3 is TGTGCCAGCAGCCGTACCGGGACAGGGGTTCAGCCCCAGCATTTT. Its translation is CASSRTGTGVQPQHF.